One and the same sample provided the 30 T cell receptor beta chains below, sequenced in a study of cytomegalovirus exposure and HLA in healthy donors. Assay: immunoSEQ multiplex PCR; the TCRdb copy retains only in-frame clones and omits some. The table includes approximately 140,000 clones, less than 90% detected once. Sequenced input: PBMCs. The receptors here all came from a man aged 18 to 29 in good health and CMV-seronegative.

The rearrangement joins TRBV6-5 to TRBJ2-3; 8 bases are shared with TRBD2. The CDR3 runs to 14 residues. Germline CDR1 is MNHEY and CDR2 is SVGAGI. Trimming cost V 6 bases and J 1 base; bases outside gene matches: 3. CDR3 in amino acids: CASRLAAGTDTQYF. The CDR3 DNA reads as TGTGCCAGCAGACTAGCGGCGGGCACAGATACGCAGTATTTT.

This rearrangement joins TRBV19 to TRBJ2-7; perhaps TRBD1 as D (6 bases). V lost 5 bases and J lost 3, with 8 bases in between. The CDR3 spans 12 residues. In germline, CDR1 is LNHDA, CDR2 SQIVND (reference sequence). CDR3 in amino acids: CASSLDSYEQYF. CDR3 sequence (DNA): TGTGCCAGTAGTCTGGACAGCTACGAGCAGTACTTC.

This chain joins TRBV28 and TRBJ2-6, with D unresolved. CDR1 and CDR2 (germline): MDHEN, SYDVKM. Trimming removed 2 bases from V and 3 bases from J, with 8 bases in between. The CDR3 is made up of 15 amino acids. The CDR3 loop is CASSLTGLGANVLTF. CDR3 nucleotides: TGTGCCAGCAGTTTAACCGGTCTTGGGGCCAACGTCCTGACTTTC. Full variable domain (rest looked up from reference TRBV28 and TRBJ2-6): DVKVTQSSRYLVKRTGEKVFLECVQDMDHENMFWYRQDPGLGLRLIYFSYDVKMKEKGDIPEGYSVSREKKERFSLILESASTNQTSMYLCASSLTGLGANVLTFGAGSRLTVL.

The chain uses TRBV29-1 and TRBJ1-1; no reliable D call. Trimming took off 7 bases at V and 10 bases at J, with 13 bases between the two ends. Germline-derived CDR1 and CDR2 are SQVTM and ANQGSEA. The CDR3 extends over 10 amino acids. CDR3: CSARESLAFF. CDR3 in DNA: TGCAGCGCCCGGGAGTCTCTAGCTTTCTTT.

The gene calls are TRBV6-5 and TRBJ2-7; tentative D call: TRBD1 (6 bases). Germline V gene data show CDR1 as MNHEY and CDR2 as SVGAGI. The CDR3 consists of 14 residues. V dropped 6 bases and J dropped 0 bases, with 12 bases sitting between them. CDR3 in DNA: TGTGCCAGCAGGCCCCAGGGGTTCTCCTACGAGCAGTACTTC. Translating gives CASRPQGFSYEQYF.

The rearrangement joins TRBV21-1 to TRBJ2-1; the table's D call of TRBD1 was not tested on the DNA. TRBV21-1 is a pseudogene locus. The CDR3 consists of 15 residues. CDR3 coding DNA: TGTGCCAGCAGCATACGGGACAGTACCTACAATGAGCAGTTCTTC. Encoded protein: CASSIRDSTYNEQFF.

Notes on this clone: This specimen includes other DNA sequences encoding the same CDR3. This CDR3 reads CASSLGGQPQHF. The CDR3 region has the DNA TGTGCCAGCAGCTTAGGAGGGCAGCCCCAGCATTTT. The V call is TRBV7-9, the J call TRBJ1-5; D is undetermined. The V and J ends lost 1 base and 7 bases respectively, with 5 bases between them. The CDR3 covers 12 residues. Germline CDR1 is SEHNR and CDR2 is FQNEAQ (reference sequence).

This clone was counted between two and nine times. CDR3 in DNA: TGTGCCAGTAAGGGGGCTGATCGGAGTGTATTGTACTTC. Residues: CASKGADRSVLYF. The chain couples TRBV28 to TRBJ2-7; 7 bases line up with TRBD1. The V segment lost 9 bases and the J segment 12 bases; nucleotides outside the gene matches: 17. Per the germline V gene, CDR1 is MDHEN and CDR2 is SYDVKM. The CDR3 totals 13 residues.

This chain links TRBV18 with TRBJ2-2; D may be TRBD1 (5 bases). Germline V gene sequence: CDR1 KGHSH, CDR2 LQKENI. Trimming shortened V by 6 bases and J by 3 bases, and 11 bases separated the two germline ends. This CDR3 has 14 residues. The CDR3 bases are TGTGCCAGCTCTCCGGCAGGGTACACCGGGGAGCTGTTTTTT. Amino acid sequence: CASSPAGYTGELFF.

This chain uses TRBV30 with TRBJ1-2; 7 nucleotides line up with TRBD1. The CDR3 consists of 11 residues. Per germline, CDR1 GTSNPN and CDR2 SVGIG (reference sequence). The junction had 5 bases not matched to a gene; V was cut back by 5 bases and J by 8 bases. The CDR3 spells CAWERGRGYTF. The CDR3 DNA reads TGTGCCTGGGAAAGGGGGCGGGGCTACACCTTC.

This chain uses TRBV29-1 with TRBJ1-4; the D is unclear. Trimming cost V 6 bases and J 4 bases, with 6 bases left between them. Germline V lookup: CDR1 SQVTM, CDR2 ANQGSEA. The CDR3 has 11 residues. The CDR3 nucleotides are TGCAGCGTGGCCCGTAATGAAAAACTGTTTTTT. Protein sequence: CSVARNEKLFF.

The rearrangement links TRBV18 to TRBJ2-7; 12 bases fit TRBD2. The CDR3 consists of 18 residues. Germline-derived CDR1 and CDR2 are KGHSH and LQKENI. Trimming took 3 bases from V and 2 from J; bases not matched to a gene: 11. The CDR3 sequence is CASSPLGPSSGRAYEQYF. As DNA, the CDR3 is TGTGCCAGCTCACCCCTCGGCCCCTCTAGCGGGAGGGCCTACGAGCAGTACTTC.

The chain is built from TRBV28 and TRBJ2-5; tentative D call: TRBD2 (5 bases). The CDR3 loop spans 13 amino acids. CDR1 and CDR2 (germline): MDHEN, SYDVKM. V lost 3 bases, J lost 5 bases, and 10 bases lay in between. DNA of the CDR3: TGTGCCAGCAGTTTTAGTCAGCGGGAGACCCAGTACTTC. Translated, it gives CASSFSQRETQYF.

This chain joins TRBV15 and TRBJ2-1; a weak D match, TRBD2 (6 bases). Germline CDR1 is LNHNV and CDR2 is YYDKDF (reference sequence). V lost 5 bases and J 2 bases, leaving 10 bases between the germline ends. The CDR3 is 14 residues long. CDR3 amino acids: CATSGTGAYNEQFF. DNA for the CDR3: TGTGCCACCAGCGGGACTGGGGCCTACAATGAGCAGTTCTTC. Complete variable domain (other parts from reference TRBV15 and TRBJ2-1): DAMVIQNPRYQVTQFGKPVTLSCSQTLNHNVMYWYQQKSSQAPKLLFHYYDKDFNNEADTPDNFQSRRPNTSFCFLDIRSPGLGDTAMYLCATSGTGAYNEQFFGPGTRLTVL.

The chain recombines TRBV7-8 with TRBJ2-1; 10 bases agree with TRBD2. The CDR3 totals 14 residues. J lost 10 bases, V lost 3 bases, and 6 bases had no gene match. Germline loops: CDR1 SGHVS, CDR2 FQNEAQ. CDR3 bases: TGTGCCAGCAGCTTGGGTAGCGGGGGGCAGGAGCAGTTCTTC. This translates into CASSLGSGGQEQFF.

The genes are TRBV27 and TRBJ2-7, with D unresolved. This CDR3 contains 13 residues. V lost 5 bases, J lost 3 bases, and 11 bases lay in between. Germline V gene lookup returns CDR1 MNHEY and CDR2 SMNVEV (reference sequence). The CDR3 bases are TGTGCCAGCAGTATAAAAAACAACTACGAGCAGTACTTC. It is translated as CASSIKNNYEQYF.

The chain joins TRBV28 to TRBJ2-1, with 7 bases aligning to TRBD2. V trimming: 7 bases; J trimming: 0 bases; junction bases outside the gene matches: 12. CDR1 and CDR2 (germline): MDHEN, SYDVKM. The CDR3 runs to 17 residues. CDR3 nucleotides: TGTGCCAGCAATTTGGGGGAGGCGGGAGTCTCCTACAATGAGCAGTTCTTC. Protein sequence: CASNLGEAGVSYNEQFF. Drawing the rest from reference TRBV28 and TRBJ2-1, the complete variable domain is DVKVTQSSRYLVKRTGEKVFLECVQDMDHENMFWYRQDPGLGLRLIYFSYDVKMKEKGDIPEGYSVSREKKERFSLILESASTNQTSMYLCASNLGEAGVSYNEQFFGPGTRLTVL.

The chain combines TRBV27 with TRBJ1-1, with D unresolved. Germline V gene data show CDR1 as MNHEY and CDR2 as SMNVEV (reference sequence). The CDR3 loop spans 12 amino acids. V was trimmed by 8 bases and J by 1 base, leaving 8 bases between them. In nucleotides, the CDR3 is TGTGCCAGCGCCGGAGGGAACACTGAAGCTTTCTTT. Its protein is CASAGGNTEAFF.

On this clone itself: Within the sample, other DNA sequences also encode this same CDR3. The CDR3 protein is CASSLASGGNTEAFF. The CDR3 DNA is TGCGCCAGCAGCTTGGCCTCGGGGGGCAACACTGAAGCTTTCTTT. The V call is TRBV5-1, the J call TRBJ1-1; D possibly corresponds to TRBD1 (6 bases). In germline, CDR1 is SGHRS, CDR2 YFSETQ. CDR3 length: 15 residues. V lost 0 bases to trimming and J lost 2 bases, with 11 bases between them. The whole variable domain, remainder taken from reference TRBV5-1 and TRBJ1-1, is KAGVTQTPRYLIKTRGQQVTLSCSPISGHRSVSWYQQTPGQGLQFLFEYFSETQRNKGNFPGRFSGRQFSNSRSEMNVSTLELGDSALYLCASSLASGGNTEAFFGQGTRLTVV.

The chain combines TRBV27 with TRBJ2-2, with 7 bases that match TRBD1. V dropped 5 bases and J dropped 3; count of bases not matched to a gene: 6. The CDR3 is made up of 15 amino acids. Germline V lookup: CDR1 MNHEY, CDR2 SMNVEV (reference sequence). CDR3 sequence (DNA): TGTGCCAGCAGTCCCCGACAGGGTGACACCGGGGAGCTGTTTTTT. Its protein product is CASSPRQGDTGELFF.

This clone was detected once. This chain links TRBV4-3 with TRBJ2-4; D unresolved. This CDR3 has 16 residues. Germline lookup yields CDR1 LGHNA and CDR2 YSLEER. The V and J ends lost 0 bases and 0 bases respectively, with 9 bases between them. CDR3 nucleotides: TGCGCCAGCAGCCAAGAGTCGCAACTAGCCAAAAACATTCAGTACTTC. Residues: CASSQESQLAKNIQYF.

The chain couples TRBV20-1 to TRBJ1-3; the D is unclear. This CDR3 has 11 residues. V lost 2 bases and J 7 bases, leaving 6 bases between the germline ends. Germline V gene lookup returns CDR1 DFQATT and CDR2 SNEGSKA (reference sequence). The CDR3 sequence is CSARSRNTIYF. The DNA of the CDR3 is TGCAGTGCTAGATCGCGTAACACCATATATTTT.

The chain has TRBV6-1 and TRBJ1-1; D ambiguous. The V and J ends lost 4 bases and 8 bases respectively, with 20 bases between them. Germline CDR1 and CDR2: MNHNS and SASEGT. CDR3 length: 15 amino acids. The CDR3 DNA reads TGTGCCAGCAGTGGGCCCCTAGGTTTTCGGAGGGAAGCTTTCTTT. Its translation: CASSGPLGFRREAFF.

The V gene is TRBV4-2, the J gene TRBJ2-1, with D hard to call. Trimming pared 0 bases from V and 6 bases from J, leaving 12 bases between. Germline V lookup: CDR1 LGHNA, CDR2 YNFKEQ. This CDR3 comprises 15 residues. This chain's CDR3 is CASSQDFFPGNEQFF. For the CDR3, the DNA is TGTGCCAGCAGCCAAGACTTTTTCCCGGGCAATGAGCAGTTCTTC.

CDR3 region: CASSPNSRQVNTGELFF. CDR3 DNA: TGTGCCAGCTCACCAAATTCGCGCCAGGTGAACACCGGGGAGCTGTTTTTT. The J gene is TRBJ2-2, the V gene TRBV18; D remains unclear. This CDR3 spans 17 amino acids. Trimming cost V 2 bases and J 1 base, with 14 bases left between them. CDR1 and CDR2 (germline): KGHSH, LQKENI.

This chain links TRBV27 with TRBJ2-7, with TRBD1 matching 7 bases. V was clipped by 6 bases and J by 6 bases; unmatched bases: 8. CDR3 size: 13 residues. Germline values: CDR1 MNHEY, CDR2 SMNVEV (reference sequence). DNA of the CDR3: TGTGCCAGCAGCCAGACAGGGTCTGGCGAGCAGTACTTC. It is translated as CASSQTGSGEQYF.

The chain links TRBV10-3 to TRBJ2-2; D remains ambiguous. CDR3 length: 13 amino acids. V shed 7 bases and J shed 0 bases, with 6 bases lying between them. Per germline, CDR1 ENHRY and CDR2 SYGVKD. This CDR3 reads CAITPTNTGELFF. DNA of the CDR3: TGTGCCATCACCCCCACGAACACCGGGGAGCTGTTTTTT.

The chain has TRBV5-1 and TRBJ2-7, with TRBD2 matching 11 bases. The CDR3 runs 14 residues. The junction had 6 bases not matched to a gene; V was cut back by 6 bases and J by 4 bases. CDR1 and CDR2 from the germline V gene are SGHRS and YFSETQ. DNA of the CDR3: TGCGCCAGCAAAATACTAGCGGGGGCTTACGAGCAGTACTTC. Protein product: CASKILAGAYEQYF.

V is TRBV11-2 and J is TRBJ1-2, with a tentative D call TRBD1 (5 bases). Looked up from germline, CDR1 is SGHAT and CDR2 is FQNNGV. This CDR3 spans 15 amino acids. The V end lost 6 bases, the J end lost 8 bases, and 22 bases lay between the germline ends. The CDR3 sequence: CASRGWVESREGYTF. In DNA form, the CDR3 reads TGTGCCAGCAGGGGGTGGGTCGAGTCCAGGGAAGGCTACACCTTC.

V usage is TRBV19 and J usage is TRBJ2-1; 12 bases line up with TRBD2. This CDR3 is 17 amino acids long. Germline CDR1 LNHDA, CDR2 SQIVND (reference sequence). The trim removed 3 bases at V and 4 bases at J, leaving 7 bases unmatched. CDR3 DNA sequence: TGTGCCAGTAGTATGGGGACTAGCGGGTTTGATTACAATGAGCAGTTCTTC. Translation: CASSMGTSGFDYNEQFF.